The 10 T cell receptor beta chains in this list originate from one sample, sequenced in a study of shared clonotypes between healthy human individuals. Method: immunoSEQ multiplex PCR; TCRdb's copy keeps in-frame clones and lacks some. The repertoire consists of 2 million to 2.5 million clones, with roughly 94% occurring once and the leading ten covering about 0.13%. The sequenced sample was naive CD4+ T cells sorted from blood. Indicated subset: CD45RA+ positively selected. Receptors originate from a man in his late teens or twenties in good health.

V and J are TRBV9 and TRBJ2-3, with TRBD2 matching 7 bases. Unmatched junction bases numbered 7, after V lost 0 bases and J lost 3 bases. The CDR3 length is 16 residues. Germline V gene sequence: CDR1 SGDLS, CDR2 YYNGEE. The CDR3 is CASSVEGGGGTDTQYF. Written as DNA, the CDR3 is TGTGCCAGCAGCGTAGAAGGCGGCGGGGGTACAGATACGCAGTATTTT.

V gene TRBV7-9 combines with J gene TRBJ1-2; 7 positions agree with TRBD1. Trimming took 2 bases from V and 3 from J; bases not matched to a gene: 6. The CDR3 totals 15 residues. Germline loops: CDR1 SEHNR, CDR2 FQNEAQ (reference sequence). In nucleotides, the CDR3 is TGTGCCAGCAGCTTAAAAGGGGGCGAAGACTATGGCTACACCTTC. It yields the protein CASSLKGGEDYGYTF.

This chain connects TRBV11-2 to TRBJ1-4; no definite D call. The V end was cut by 2 bases, the J end by 7 bases, with 14 bases between. The V gene's germline CDR1 is SGHAT and CDR2 FQNNGV. CDR3 length: 15 residues. The CDR3: CASSLRRGPGEKLFF. For the CDR3, the DNA is TGTGCCAGCAGCTTAAGGCGCGGGCCGGGTGAAAAACTGTTTTTT.

This chain joins TRBV7-8 and TRBJ2-7, with 7 bases matching TRBD2. Per the germline V gene, CDR1 is SGHVS and CDR2 is FQNEAQ. V lost 2 bases, J lost 0 bases, and 7 bases stayed unmatched. The CDR3 is 16 amino acids. In DNA, the CDR3 is TGTGCCAGCAGCTTATCGAGCGGGACCTACTCCTACGAGCAGTACTTC. It is translated as CASSLSSGTYSYEQYF.

The V call is TRBV11-2, the J call TRBJ2-3; TRBD2 is a possible D gene (6 bases). The CDR3 sequence is 15 residues long. Trimming stripped 1 base from V and 2 bases from J, with 10 bases between. Germline CDR1 and CDR2: SGHAT and FQNNGV. This CDR3 reads CASSLAGAHTDTQYF. The CDR3 nucleotides read TGTGCCAGCAGCTTAGCGGGAGCCCACACAGATACGCAGTATTTT. The entire variable domain, with the rest obtained from reference TRBV11-2 and TRBJ2-3, is as follows: EAGVAQSPRYKIIEKRQSVAFWCNPISGHATLYWYQQILGQGPKLLIQFQNNGVVDDSQLPKDRFSAERLKGVDSTLKIQPAKLEDSAVYLCASSLAGAHTDTQYFGPGTRLTVL.

The V call is TRBV7-6, the J call TRBJ2-7; D gene uncertain. V was trimmed by 2 bases and J by 1 base, leaving 9 bases between them. This CDR3 contains 14 residues. Germline V gene sequence: CDR1 SGHVS, CDR2 FNYEAQ. The CDR3 bases are TGTGCCAGCAGCTTAAGGTCCACGTCCTACGAGCAGTACTTC. It encodes CASSLRSTSYEQYF. The full variable domain, with the rest looked up from reference TRBV7-6 and TRBJ2-7, is GAGVSQSPRYKVTKRGQDVALRCDPISGHVSLYWYRQALGQGPEFLTYFNYEAQQDKSGLPNDRFSAERPEGSISTLTIQRTEQRDSAMYRCASSLRSTSYEQYFGPGTRLTVT.

The V call is TRBV5-1, the J call TRBJ2-7; 11 bases agree with TRBD2. Germline CDR1 SGHRS, CDR2 YFSETQ. CDR3 length equals 15 residues. V gave up 3 bases and J gave up 3 bases; unmatched junction bases: 5. The CDR3 nucleotides are TGCGCCAGCAGCTCTAGCGGGGGGCCAAACTACGAGCAGTACTTC. Translating gives CASSSSGGPNYEQYF.

As to this clone: Other DNA sequences within the sample encode an identical CDR3. V is TRBV5-4 and J is TRBJ2-3; D possibly corresponds to TRBD2 (6 bases). V lost 2 bases, J lost 2 bases, and 9 bases lay in between. Germline lookup yields CDR1 SGHNT and CDR2 YYREEE (reference sequence). The CDR3 covers 14 residues. The chain's CDR3 is CASSLGDFTDTQYF. In nucleotides, the CDR3 is TGTGCCAGCAGCTTAGGGGACTTCACAGATACGCAGTATTTT.

The chain carries TRBV4-1 and TRBJ2-5, with 7 nucleotides matching TRBD1. The CDR3 contains 15 residues. V was clipped by 3 bases and J by 0 bases; unmatched bases: 4. Germline V gene lookup returns CDR1 MGHRA and CDR2 YSYEKL. CDR3 loop: CASSQIDRDQETQYF. The CDR3 DNA is TGCGCCAGCAGCCAGATCGACAGGGACCAAGAGACCCAGTACTTC.

The gene calls are TRBV7-2 and TRBJ2-7; the match to TRBD2 covers 8 bases. Trimming removed 1 base from V and 3 bases from J; junction bases left unmatched: 8. This CDR3 contains 16 residues. CDR1 is SGHTA, CDR2 FQGNSA, per germline. CDR3 coding DNA: TGTGCCAGCAGCTTAGGGGTAGTAGCGGGGTTCTACGAGCAGTACTTC. This translates into CASSLGVVAGFYEQYF.